The present entry profiles one T cell receptor beta chain with its context. This record comes from a study of shared clonotypes between healthy human individuals. The donor population consisted of healthy HIV-negative adults with no recent acute infections or vaccinations. Approximately 90 million PBMCs were counted before genomic DNA extraction. It was at deep level that the assay was run. Original methodology: ImmunoSEQ gave junction-only sequences without quality scores, so filtering differed. Only in-frame clones appear in the TCRdb table, and some are missing; sequencing was by immunoSEQ multiplex PCR. That table supplies the V and J calls and clone size; D and trimming were determined from the DNA. The sample records a few hundred thousand clones, about 74% being singletons. The junction had 3 bases not matched to a gene; V was cut back by 6 bases and J by 4 bases. Per germline, CDR1 MDHEN and CDR2 SYDVKM. The CDR3 has 12 residues.

This receptor was taken from a woman aged 35 to 49 in good health. Some clones in this sample may be carry-over from other donors' samples. V is TRBV28 and J is TRBJ2-7; 7 bases fit TRBD1. The sample was PBMCs. CDR3 sequence: CASRDRNYEQYF. CDR3 sequence (DNA): TGTGCCAGCAGGGACAGGAATTACGAGCAGTACTTC.